This T cell receptor (beta chain) was identified in a study of OX40 agonist ivuxolimab in advanced cancers. Study background: Participants could have had prior anti-PD-1, anti-PD-L1 or anti-CTLA-4 therapy, and around 40% had some. Of the patients, three showed partial responses, one with hepatocellular carcinoma and two with cutaneous melanoma. General study results and limits: Among the lowest peripheral clonal expansion occurred in 0.1-3.0 mg/kg partial responders.

The data were produced by immunoSEQ multiplex PCR, yet TCRdb's version contains in-frame clones alone and is incomplete. There are about 59,000 clones in the sample; more than 75% occur only once, and 0.37% lies in the top ten. As concerns this clone: Its antigen remains unidentified.

The CDR3 is 15 amino acids. V lost 5 bases and J lost 1, with 14 bases in between. The V gene's germline CDR1 is SGHTA and CDR2 FQGNSA. The chain is built from TRBV7-2 and TRBJ1-1; no definite D call. Sequenced here: CD4+ or CD8+ T cells sorted from blood, sampled in a trial of the OX40 agonist ivuxolimab. The TCR was taken from an adult with an advanced solid tumor such as melanoma, head and neck, liver or kidney cancer. Written as DNA, the CDR3 is TGTGCCAGCAGCCGCACGGCGGGGAAGAACACTGAAGCTTTCTTT. This sequence encodes CASSRTAGKNTEAFF. The whole variable domain, remainder taken from reference TRBV7-2 and TRBJ1-1, is GAGVSQSPSNKVTEKGKDVELRCDPISGHTALYWYRQSLGQGLEFLIYFQGNSAPDKSGLPSDRFSAERTGGSVSTLTIQRTQQEDSAVYLCASSRTAGKNTEAFFGQGTRLTVV.